This T cell receptor beta chain was retrieved from a study of T-cell reconstitution after alpha-beta-depleted transplantation in children. Study outcomes and limitations: At the one-year point after transplant, T-cell counts and TCRbeta diversity were found to come mostly from T cells that had been newly produced. The high TCRbeta diversity at day 60 in some patients came from surviving recipient T cells and thymic progenitors.

The ends were cut back, 3 bases at V and 4 bases at J, with 10 bases in the middle. This CDR3 spans 14 amino acids. Unique molecular identifiers featured in how the TCRbeta library was prepared. TCRdb analysed the PCR reads with MiXCR anew, one entry per CDR3 protein. Of hundreds of thousands of distinct CDR3 sequences listed, around 15% are singletons. This clonotype was seen many times. What it recognizes is unknown. This TCR was sampled from a boy in the first two years of life who had a stem cell transplant for Wiskott-Aldrich syndrome, so the T cells may come from the graft donor. The J gene is TRBJ2-1, the V gene TRBV12-3 or TRBV12-4; D remains ambiguous. Sample: PBMCs, mostly from graft donor cells, taken 360 days after TCRalphabeta/CD19-depleted stem cell transplant. The CDR3 is CASSFFATYNEQFF. DNA of the CDR3: TGTGCCAGCAGTTTTTTTGCAACGTACAATGAGCAGTTCTTC.